This T cell receptor beta chain emerged from a study of cytomegalovirus exposure and HLA in healthy donors (TCRdb year 2017). Background for the entire study: An earlier analysis of fewer than 750 of the donors reported 276 Gb of sequence data and 117 million unique TCR beta sequences obtained from about 179 million T cells. An early release covering about 600 HLA-typed donors comprised roughly 300 gigabases of sequencing data and 65 million to 100 million unique TCR sequences. The genetic ancestry cluster associated with self-reported Caucasian donors included about 84% of the 300 to 450 genotyped donors. The aim of the study was to test whether cataloging public T cell receptors could identify signatures of past pathogen exposure. Using immunosequencing, the study profiled T cell repertoires from fewer than 850 subjects and related those repertoires to cytomegalovirus serostatus. In addition to the first cohort of approximately 650 subjects, a separate validation cohort of 120 different subjects was used. To predict cytomegalovirus infection status, the study brought together high-throughput TCR immunosequencing, statistical association of individual TCRs with disease status, and machine learning. A later analysis re-examined previously published TCR beta repertoires from more than 550 donors and added high-resolution HLA genotyping to investigate patterns of TCR occurrence. Rather than drawing on any new phenotypic data, the later analysis identified candidate immune exposures from TCR beta sequences and the way those sequences occurred across donors. An earlier analysis of approximately 580 of the donors used high-throughput TCR beta sequencing to judge whether each TCR beta V gene segment behaved as functional or pseudogenic. Donor age, sex, ethnicity and CMV serostatus were collected together with the repertoire data. A later genetic analysis used genome-wide SNP genotypes for about three fifths of the 666 donors, treating that subset as a discovery cohort. All discovery cohort repertoires had been generated using a single sequencing platform. Class I and class II HLA loci were covered by the typing at four-digit resolution. The number of typed donors differed by locus: 629-630 for A, B, C, DRB1 and DQB1; 522 for DQA1; around 610 for DPA1; and roughly 490 for DPB1. Four or five DR-DQ haplotypes were handled as single units for association and clustering, since linkage in the cohort was strong. Among about 400 genotyped donors of the cohort, an average of approximately 200,000 unique TCR beta nucleotide sequences was sequenced per donor, of which approximately 18% were non-productive. Broad study findings and their caveats: In vitro tests confirmed that a few of the cytomegalovirus-associated TCR beta chains recognize cytomegalovirus antigens. The earlier analysis of 587 of the donors excluded 15 to 20 rarely observed V segments, including chromosome 9 orphons, because counts were too low. The 87-base-pair reads could not distinguish some IMGT-functional V segments, including TRBV6-2 and TRBV6-3, so those segments were excluded. In a later analysis, the rate of TCR association differed among HLA loci, with DRB1 alleles having the most associated TCRs and HLA-C alleles having the fewest. A total of around 150 TCR beta chains were listed by the study as associated with cytomegalovirus. In a later analysis, 16,951 TCR beta sequences were associated with specific HLA alleles at a false discovery rate of 0.05. The cohort was sequenced for TCR beta chains only, and without alpha or paired-chain data the features that could be detected were limited. A later analysis found that most CMV-associated TCR beta chains appeared HLA-restricted, with HLA associations seemingly driven largely by CMV exposure. An earlier analysis of around 540 of the donors showed that most TCR beta V segments appeared in productive rearrangements either about 87% or about 30% of the time, which broadly matched IMGT annotations. V-gene and J-gene trimming of TCR beta chains was associated with a missense DCLRE1C variant in a later genetic analysis, and the association was replicated in an independent cohort. According to a later genetic analysis, donors in an Asian-associated ancestry cluster had fewer N-insertions in productive TCRs than the approximately 650-donor mean. The sequencing pipeline was judged likely to have produced a cluster of highly shared sequence variants as a technical artifact. Correlated functional status among segregating V segments might reflect linkage disequilibrium, but an unknown experimental factor could not be ruled out. A further reported finding was that TCR beta sequences accurately predicted the HLA-A and HLA-B alleles for most subjects in the first cohort. When HLA alleles, especially DR and DQ, strongly co-occurred, attributing TCR associations to individual alleles was difficult. The classifier was reported to diagnose cytomegalovirus status with high specificity and sensitivity in both the original and validation cohorts. Most TCR sequences were seen in very few donors, while some public TCRs were found in many individuals. In a later analysis, HLA-associated TCR beta chains were found to be more clonally expanded and to have lower generation probabilities than equally common non-associated chains. Because HLA typing was unavailable for some donors at each locus, only the typed subset was used in association tests. The authors suggested that the approach could potentially be generalized to other disease states and immunological phenotypes. Several of the top co-occurrence clusters appeared to be linked to parvovirus B19, influenza, CMV and Epstein-Barr virus, according to a later analysis. CMV serostatus was the only immune exposure information available for the cohort. Sequencing depth was assumed to be roughly uniform across donors in the presence/absence analyses, though that assumption may not hold.

In total, roughly 710 healthy bone marrow donors made up the cohort. At the time of sampling, every cohort member was nominally healthy, though immune exposures that went unrecorded were likely present. The donor tested CMV seropositive, placing the donor among the approximately 290 seropositive members of the cohort. Each donor provided a peripheral blood sample, and peripheral blood mononuclear cells were used for TCR beta sequencing. The Qiagen DNeasy Blood Extraction Kit was used to extract genomic DNA from the blood cell samples. The library was made by the immunoSEQ multiplex PCR assay. For the multiplex PCR, a mixture combining 60 forward primers for TCR Vbeta segments and 13 reverse primers for TCR Jbeta segments was used. Amplification of the CDR3 region of rearranged TCR beta genes was performed with a multiplex PCR assay on genomic DNA. The amplified TCR beta libraries were sequenced on the Illumina HiSeq System as 87-base-pair reads. In the paper's pipeline: A later analysis counted about 80 million unique TCR beta chains across the 640 or so repertoires, and approximately 11 million of these chains were shared by at least two donors. To remove PCR and sequencing errors, raw reads were error-corrected and collapsed into unique sequences using a nearest-neighbor algorithm that merged closely related sequences. To assign V, D and J gene segments, CDR3 sequences were aligned to IMGT reference sequences. For a sequence to be retained, a match of at least six nucleotides to both a V gene segment and a J gene segment was required. A rearrangement counted as productive if the CDR3 had no stop codons and remained in frame with V and J, and every other rearrangement counted as non-productive. Following IMGT convention, CDR3 was defined as the stretch from the second conserved V-encoded cysteine up to the conserved J-encoded phenylalanine. The earlier analysis of about 530 of the donors excluded any sequence lacking an unambiguous match to a single V gene segment. An earlier analysis of around 600 of the donors classified V segments as functional when productive rearrangements were above 56.7% and as segregating when the standard deviation between donors was above 5%. A statistical classification framework was built for diagnosing cytomegalovirus status from the catalog of TCR beta chain sequences. In a later analysis, TCR nucleotide sequences were compared against IMGT/GENE-DB human TR gene sequences so that V and J genes could be assigned. The TCRdist pipeline was used in a later analysis to assign CDR3 sequences and most-parsimonious VDJ recombination scenarios. In a later analysis, each TCR beta chain was defined by its CDR3 amino acid sequence together with its V-gene family, and reads without a unique V-gene family were excluded. To address suspected cross-contamination and a sequencing artifact, a later analysis removed roughly 640 highly shared, low-generation-probability nucleotide sequences. For each public chain, a later analysis derived a clonal expansion index from normalized ranks of inferred template counts within each repertoire. Generation probabilities in a later analysis came from a VDJ recombination model fitted to out-of-frame rearrangements, and those results were checked against IGoR. Hypergeometric tests were used in a later analysis to score TCR-TCR, TCR-HLA and TCR-CMV co-occurrence, with a repertoire-size bias correction applied to the TCR pairs. A later analysis estimated false discovery rates by permuting HLA or CMV assignments 20 times. A later analysis grouped co-occurring TCRs with DBSCAN, adding TCRdist sequence similarity when clustering within HLA-allele-positive subsets. Repertoires with fewer than 30,000 or more than 120,000 public chains, plus five repertoires with anomalous nucleotide sharing, were excluded from co-occurrence clustering. Held by TCRdb, this immuneACCESS table contains in-frame sequences only and omits some clones. Under half of the omission traces to an unresolved V gene where checked; the cause of the rest is unknown. V and J calls and clone size are copied from that table; D and trimming were computed from the DNA. For this sample there are about 110,000 clones; over 70% appear just once. The ten largest make up around 4.3% of the sample.

The germline V gene (reference sequence) provides CDR1 MNHNY and CDR2 SVGAGI. Counted from cysteine to phenylalanine, this CDR3 has 14 amino acids. Of all the DNA, just the CDR3 is kept, 42 bases in frame from base 1. The germline V end is reduced by 5 bases and the J end by 4 bases; junction bases left unmatched: 5. This clone was seen a handful of times. Its antigen is currently not known. No clone much larger than this one lies a single base away; base qualities are absent. Sequencing was done on a sample of PBMCs. The rearranged chain carries TRBV6-6 and TRBJ2-7; 10 bases in the middle match TRBD2. This receptor was identified in a woman aged 40 to 50 in good health and CMV-seropositive. The sequence in DNA is TGTGCCAGCAGTCGGACTAGCGGTCCTTACGAGCAGTACTTC. It codes for CASSRTSGPYEQYF.